The 31 T cell receptor delta chains below all came from one sample that was sequenced in a study of delta chains in infants with herpesvirus infections. Gamma-chain- and delta-chain-specific primers converted PBMC RNA into TCR cDNA. TCRdb called clones anew from the RT-PCR reads with CATT. The sample includes about 850 delta-chain clones, about 22% of them seen just once. The sequencing used peripheral blood, collected at time point 2 of longitudinal follow-up. These receptors were obtained from a human donor who was a Ugandan infant, either HIV-exposed or HIV-unexposed (not recorded which).

Within the sample, this clone is large. This rearrangement joins TRDV2 to TRDJ2, with 13 bases matching TRDD3. The CDR3 is 17 amino acids. With 0 bases clipped from V and 6 bases from J, the junction kept 6 bases outside the gene matches. Germline V gene lookup returns CDR1 GEAIGNYY and CDR2 EKD. This CDR3 is CACDTVQLGDTAAQLFF. The CDR3 region has the DNA TGTGCCTGTGACACCGTACAACTGGGGGATACGGCAGCACAACTCTTCTTT.

Points on this clone: A single base is all that separates this from a far larger clone, so a read error is likely. The chain recombines TRAV23/DV6 with TRDJ1; 9 bases align to TRDD3. The CDR3 runs to 20 residues. In germline, CDR1 is NTAFDY, CDR2 IRPDVSE (reference sequence). The CDR3 reads CAMGILPYWGTAPNTDKLIF. CDR3 nucleotides: TGTGCTATGGGGATACTTCCCTACTGGGGGACAGCCCCGAACACCGATAAACTCATCTTT.

J is TRDJ1 and V is TRDV3, with TRDD3 identical over 13 bases. CDR3 length equals 17 residues. The germline V gene has CDR1 TVYSNPD and CDR2 GDNSRS (reference sequence). The trim removed 3 bases at V and 4 bases at J, leaving 14 bases unmatched. The DNA for the CDR3 is TGTGCCTTCATCCCTGTACTGGGGGATACGTTGATCGATAAACTCATCTTT. Amino acids: CAFIPVLGDTLIDKLIF.

About this clone itself: A much larger clonotype is one base distant, so this may be a read error. The sample carries other DNA sequences with the same CDR3. The chain links TRDV1 to TRDJ1, with a possible D match to TRDD3 (6 bases). There are 17 residues in the CDR3. CDR1 and CDR2 from the germline V gene are TSWWSYY and QGS. The V end was cut by 1 base, the J end by 0 bases, with 15 bases between. CDR3 coding DNA: TGTGCTCTTGGGGAACCAGGAGGGGATCCGTACACCGATAAACTCATCTTT. Translated, it gives CALGEPGGDPYTDKLIF.

This clone was recorded a few times. Since a much larger clone is just one base distant, this may be a read error. The CDR3 is CALGDFLRGRHKLIF. As DNA, the CDR3 is TGTGCTCTTGGGGATTTCCTACGGGGGAGACATAAACTCATCTTT. This chain links TRDV1 with TRDJ1, with D maybe TRDD2 (7 bases). V lost 3 bases and J 6 bases, leaving 17 bases between the germline ends. The CDR3 runs to 15 residues. Germline CDR1 and CDR2: TSWWSYY and QGS.

A word on this clone: A much bigger clone sits one base away, suggesting this may be a read error. This chain joins TRDV1 and TRDJ1; 10 bases are shared with TRDD3. The CDR3 sequence is 19 residues long. V was pared by 0 bases and J by 1 base, with 11 bases of the junction left unmatched. Germline V gene sequence: CDR1 TSWWSYY, CDR2 QGS. The CDR3 is CALGELEGDTRETTDKLIF. CDR3 DNA: TGTGCTCTTGGGGAACTAGAGGGGGATACGCGTGAGACCACCGATAAACTCATCTTT.

The rearrangement uses TRDV2 and TRDJ3; 13 bases align to TRDD3. Losses at the gene ends were 0 bases for V and 0 bases for J; bases not matched to a gene: 4. In germline, CDR1 is GEAIGNYY, CDR2 EKD. The CDR3 totals 20 residues. This chain's CDR3 is CACDTVLGDTRSWDTRQMFF. In DNA, the CDR3 is TGTGCCTGTGACACCGTACTGGGGGATACGCGCTCCTGGGACACCCGACAGATGTTTTTC.

Comments on this clone: Just one base apart from a much larger clone, this may be a read error. The chain carries TRDV2 and TRDJ3, with 11 bases lining up with TRDD3. J was trimmed by 0 bases and V by 6 bases; bases with no gene match: 9. The germline CDR1 and CDR2 sequences are GEAIGNYY and EKD. The CDR3 consists of 19 residues. CDR3 nucleotides: TGTGCCTGTCACAGGCTTACTGGGGGATACTCCTGGGACACCCGACAGATGTTTTTC. This translates into CACHRLTGGYSWDTRQMFF.

This clone came up a few times. This chain links TRDV2 with TRDJ3; 9 positions agree with TRDD3. V shed 0 bases and J 0 bases; nucleotides not matched to a gene: 8. The CDR3 covers 20 residues. Germline V gene lookup returns CDR1 GEAIGNYY and CDR2 EKD. CDR3 coding DNA: TGTGCCTGTGACACCGTACTGGACTGGGGGAGCTCCTGGGACACCCGACAGATGTTTTTC. Amino acid sequence: CACDTVLDWGSSWDTRQMFF.

Turning to this clone: The amino acid sequence in TCRdb belongs to a much larger clone and departs from this DNA's translation at residue 8, likely a sequencing read error; the sequence shown is translated from the DNA. The rearrangement uses TRDV2 and TRDJ1; 8 bases are shared with TRDD3. The CDR3 extends over 17 amino acids. CDR1 is GEAIGNYY and CDR2 is EKD in the germline V gene. J was trimmed by 1 base and V by 3 bases; bases with no gene match: 12. DNA of the CDR3: TGTGCCTGTGACGCCGTACTGTGGGATACGCGCACCGATAAACTCATCTTT. It encodes CACDAVLWDTRTDKLIF.

The CDR3 protein is CALGEPSYWGILYTDKLIF. CDR3 DNA sequence: TGTGCTCTTGGGGAGCCTTCCTACTGGGGGATATTGTACACCGATAAACTCATCTTT. The chain has TRDV1 and TRDJ1; TRDD3 matches at 11 bases. From germline, CDR1 is TSWWSYY and CDR2 QGS. V gave up 3 bases and J gave up 0 bases; unmatched junction bases: 12. CDR3 size: 19 residues.

Relative to its sample, this clone is large (0.1 to 1%). V usage is TRDV1 and J usage is TRDJ1, with D maybe TRDD3 (6 bases). Trimming stripped 1 base from V and 2 bases from J, with 14 bases between. Germline CDR1 and CDR2: TSWWSYY and QGS. This CDR3 region has 16 residues. The DNA of the CDR3 is TGTGCTCTTGGGGAACGGTGGTGGGGATCAACCGATAAACTCATCTTT. Its protein is CALGERWWGSTDKLIF.

Sample share makes this clone large. The J gene is TRDJ1, the V gene TRDV1, with 7 bases identical to TRDD3. The CDR3 length is 20 residues. Trimming cost V 1 base and J 0 bases; bases outside gene matches: 17. Germline CDR1 TSWWSYY, CDR2 QGS. DNA of the CDR3: TGTGCTCTTGGGGAACGTTCCCCTCTAAGGGATACAATGGACACCGATAAACTCATCTTT. Protein product: CALGERSPLRDTMDTDKLIF.

This clone is large. The rearrangement joins TRDV1 to TRDJ1; 7 bases line up with TRDD3. J was trimmed by 1 base and V by 3 bases; bases with no gene match: 5. The CDR3 spans 15 residues. Germline V CDR1 and CDR2: TSWWSYY, QGS. In nucleotides, the CDR3 is TGTGCTCTTGGGGATGGATACGCCTCCACCGATAAACTCATCTTT. Amino acid sequence: CALGDGYASTDKLIF.

With respect to this clone: With a much larger clone just one base away, this may be a read error. The sample has other DNA sequences that encode this CDR3 too. The CDR3, as DNA: TGTGCCTGTGACACCGTAACTGGGGGATATGCCTCTCAGTACACCGATAAACTCATCTTT. It specifies CACDTVTGGYASQYTDKLIF. This chain links TRDV2 with TRDJ1; 11 bases line up with TRDD3. Germline V lookup: CDR1 GEAIGNYY, CDR2 EKD. The CDR3 has 20 residues. V was pared by 0 bases and J by 0 bases, with 14 bases of the junction left unmatched.

V and J are TRDV1 and TRDJ2; 8 bases map to TRDD3. Germline loops: CDR1 TSWWSYY, CDR2 QGS. CDR3 length: 18 amino acids. V lost 4 bases, J lost 3 bases, and 13 bases stayed unmatched. CDR3 coding DNA: TGTGCTCTTGGGGGGGGGGCGTCGGGCTGGGGGATGACAGCACAACTCTTCTTT. Amino acids: CALGGGASGWGMTAQLFF.

This clone is judged medium-sized (0.01 to 0.1%). This chain connects TRDV1 to TRDJ2; TRDD3 matches 10 bases. The ends lost 1 base at V and 4 bases at J; junction bases unmatched: 18. CDR3 length: 21 residues. CDR1 is TSWWSYY and CDR2 is QGS in the germline V gene. CDR3 in amino acids: CALGEHLIRGGYPTETAQLFF. CDR3 sequence (DNA): TGTGCTCTTGGGGAACACTTAATTCGTGGGGGATACCCGACAGAGACAGCACAACTCTTCTTT.

This clone is judged large (0.1 to 1%). The rearrangement joins TRDV2 to TRDJ3; 8 nucleotides align to TRDD3. From germline, CDR1 is GEAIGNYY and CDR2 EKD. Trimming cost V 0 bases and J 1 base; bases outside gene matches: 7. The CDR3 has 19 residues. The CDR3, as DNA: TGTGCCTGTGACACCGTGCTGGGGGACCAGTCCTGGGACACCCGACAGATGTTTTTC. Encoded protein: CACDTVLGDQSWDTRQMFF.

By share, this clone ranks as medium-sized (0.01 to 0.1%). The chain employs TRDV2 and TRDJ1, with D possibly TRDD3 on 5 matching bases. The V gene's germline CDR1 is GEAIGNYY and CDR2 EKD. The length of the CDR3 is 16 residues. With 0 bases removed from V and 2 bases from J, the gap between germline ends came to 15 bases. CDR3 sequence reads: CACDTDGLRGTDKLIF. The CDR3 nucleotides are TGTGCCTGTGACACCGACGGGCTTCGGGGGACCGATAAACTCATCTTT.

CDR3 in DNA: TGTGCCTGTGACACCTTATATGGGGGATACGCCGATTCCAGGTCCTGGGACACCCGACAGATGTTTTTC. It specifies CACDTLYGGYADSRSWDTRQMFF. V and J are TRDV2 and TRDJ3, with 11 positions matching TRDD3. In germline, CDR1 is GEAIGNYY, CDR2 EKD. This CDR3 spans 23 amino acids. With V trimmed by 0 bases and J by 1 base, 16 bases remained unmatched.

This clone is large in the sample. This chain uses TRDV2 with TRDJ2; 7 bases map to TRDD3. V gave up 0 bases and J gave up 2 bases; unmatched junction bases: 2. This CDR3 has 15 residues. Looked up from germline, CDR1 is GEAIGNYY and CDR2 is EKD. CDR3: CACDTVGGLTAQLFF. The CDR3 coding sequence is TGTGCCTGTGACACCGTTGGGGGATTGACAGCACAACTCTTCTTT.

About this clone: A much larger clonotype is one base distant, so this may be a read error. The chain is built from TRDV1 and TRDJ1, with D perhaps given as TRDD2 or TRDD3 (6 bases each). The CDR3 totals 22 residues. The V gene lost 1 base and the J gene lost 7 bases, with 37 bases spanning the gap. CDR1 and CDR2 from the germline V gene are TSWWSYY and QGS. CDR3 bases: TGTGCTCTTGGGGAACCCTTTCCTATCAACGGCTGGGGTCCCCGGGGGTACGGTAAACTCATCTTT. This sequence encodes CALGEPFPINGWGPRGYGKLIF.

This clone was seen only a few times. The gene calls are TRDV2 and TRDJ2, with 11 bases matching TRDD3. Looked up from germline, CDR1 is GEAIGNYY and CDR2 is EKD. The V gene end was trimmed by 2 bases and the J gene end by 0 bases; junction bases not matched to a gene: 1. This CDR3 region has 16 residues. The chain's CDR3 is CACDILGDTLTAQLFF. The CDR3 DNA follows: TGTGCCTGTGACATACTGGGGGATACTTTGACAGCACAACTCTTCTTT.

Turning to this clone: The germline gene is not matched at one end of the junction; a read error may be the cause. The rearrangement uses TRDV1 and TRDJ3, with a weak D call TRDD3 (6 bases). Germline V gene data show CDR1 as TSWWSYY and CDR2 as QGS. The CDR3 has 21 residues. The CDR3 nucleotides are TGTGCTCTTGGGGAAGTGCAGCTACTGGGTCTCAGCTCCTGGGACACCCGACAGGTGTTTTTC. Amino acids: CALGEVQLLGLSSWDTRQVFF.

This clone was seen only a few times. Since a much larger clone is just one base distant, this may be a read error. Other DNA sequences in the sample encode the same CDR3. This chain joins TRDV2 and TRDJ3; 8 bases are shared with TRDD3. With V trimmed by 0 bases and J by 0 bases, 3 bases remained unmatched. Germline lookup yields CDR1 GEAIGNYY and CDR2 EKD. The CDR3 extends over 18 amino acids. Here the CDR3 reads CACDTGGYSSWDTRQMFF. DNA of the CDR3: TGTGCCTGTGACACCGGGGGATATAGCTCCTGGGACACCCGACAGATGTTTTTC.

This clone was counted only a few times. A single base separates this from a much larger clone, so it may be a read error. The chain couples TRDV1 to TRDJ1; 8 nucleotides align to TRDD3. The length of the CDR3 is 20 residues. V was pared by 0 bases and J by 4 bases, with 19 bases of the junction left unmatched. Germline V gene lookup returns CDR1 TSWWSYY and CDR2 QGS. As DNA, the CDR3 is TGTGCTCTTGGGGAACTTTTCCTTCCCCTACTGGGGGGTTGTCGCGATAAACTCATCTTT. Its translation: CALGELFLPLLGGCRDKLIF.

In its sample, this clone is medium-sized. The rearrangement joins TRDV1 to TRDJ1; D possibly corresponds to TRDD3 (6 bases). The V gene lost 3 bases and the J gene lost 2 bases, with 25 bases spanning the gap. The CDR3 has 19 residues. CDR1 and CDR2 from the germline V gene are TSWWSYY and QGS. This CDR3 is CALGDSHRGRLGPTDKLIF. In nucleotides, the CDR3 is TGTGCTCTTGGGGATTCCCATCGGGGGCGTCTGGGGCCTACCGATAAACTCATCTTT.

This clone occurred a few times. The rearrangement links TRDV2 to TRDJ1; 9 bases fit TRDD3. The V and J ends lost 5 bases and 2 bases, in that order; junction bases with no gene match: 5. The length of the CDR3 is 14 residues. CDR1 is GEAIGNYY, CDR2 EKD, per germline. CDR3: CACAYLGDTDKLIF. CDR3 in DNA: TGTGCCTGTGCCTATCTGGGGGATACCGATAAACTCATCTTT.

The chain joins TRDV2 to TRDJ1; 8 bases line up with TRDD3. This CDR3 has 13 residues. The ends lost 6 bases at V and 5 bases at J; junction bases unmatched: 7. Germline V gives CDR1 GEAIGNYY, CDR2 EKD. The DNA for the CDR3 is TGTGCCTGTCTCCCACTGGGGGGTGATAAACTCATCTTT. Amino acid sequence: CACLPLGGDKLIF.

With regard to this clone: A much larger clone sits a single nucleotide away, making a read error possible. Other DNA sequences in this sample translate to the same CDR3. V and J are TRDV1 and TRDJ1, with 11 bases that match TRDD3. The germline V gene encodes CDR1 TSWWSYY and CDR2 QGS. CDR3 length: 23 amino acids. The CDR3 loop is CALGTSYVGQVGDTPRGQGKLIF. CDR3 sequence (DNA): TGCGCTCTTGGGACTTCCTACGTGGGACAAGTGGGGGATACGCCGAGGGGACAGGGGAAACTCATCTTT.

This clone has only one observation. This chain connects TRDV1 to TRDJ1, with 13 bases matching TRDD3. Germline V gene data show CDR1 as TSWWSYY and CDR2 as QGS. Trimming took 0 bases from V and 3 from J; bases not matched to a gene: 19. There are 22 residues in the CDR3. Here the CDR3 DNA reads TGTGCTCTTGGGGAACTTGGGCCTTCCTTCTCAGTACTGGGGGATACGTCCGATAAACTCATCTTT. Its protein is CALGELGPSFSVLGDTSDKLIF.